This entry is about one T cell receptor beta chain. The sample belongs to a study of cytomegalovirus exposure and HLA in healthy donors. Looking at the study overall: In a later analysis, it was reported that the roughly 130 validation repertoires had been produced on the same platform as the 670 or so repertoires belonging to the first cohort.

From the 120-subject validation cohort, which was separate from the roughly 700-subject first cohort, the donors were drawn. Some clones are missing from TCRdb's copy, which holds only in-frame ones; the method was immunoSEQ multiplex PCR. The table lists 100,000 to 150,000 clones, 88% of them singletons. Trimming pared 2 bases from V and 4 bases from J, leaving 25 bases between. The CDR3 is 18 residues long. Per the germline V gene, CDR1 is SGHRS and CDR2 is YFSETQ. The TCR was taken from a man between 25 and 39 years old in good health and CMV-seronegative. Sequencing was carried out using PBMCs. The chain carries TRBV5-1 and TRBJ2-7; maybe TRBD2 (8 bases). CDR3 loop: CASSFGTASGTRGYEQYF. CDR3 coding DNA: TGCGCCAGCAGCTTCGGGACAGCCTCCGGGACTAGGGGATACGAGCAGTACTTC.